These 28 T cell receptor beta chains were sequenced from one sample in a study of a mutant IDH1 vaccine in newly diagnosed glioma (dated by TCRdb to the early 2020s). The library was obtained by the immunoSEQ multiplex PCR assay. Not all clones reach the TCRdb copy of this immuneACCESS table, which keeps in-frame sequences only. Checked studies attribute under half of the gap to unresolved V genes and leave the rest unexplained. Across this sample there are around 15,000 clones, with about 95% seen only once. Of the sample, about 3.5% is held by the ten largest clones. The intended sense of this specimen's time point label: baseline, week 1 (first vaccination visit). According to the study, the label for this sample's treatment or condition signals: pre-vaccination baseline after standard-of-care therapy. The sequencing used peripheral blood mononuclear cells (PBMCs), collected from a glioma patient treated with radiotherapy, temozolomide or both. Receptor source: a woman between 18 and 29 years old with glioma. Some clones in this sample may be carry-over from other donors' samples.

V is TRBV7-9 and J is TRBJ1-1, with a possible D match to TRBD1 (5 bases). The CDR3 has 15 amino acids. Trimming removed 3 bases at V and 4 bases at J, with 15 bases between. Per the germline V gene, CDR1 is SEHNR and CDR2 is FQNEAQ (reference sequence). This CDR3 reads CASSFTGFYGTEAFF. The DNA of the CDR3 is TGTGCCAGCAGCTTTACAGGCTTCTATGGCACTGAAGCTTTCTTT.

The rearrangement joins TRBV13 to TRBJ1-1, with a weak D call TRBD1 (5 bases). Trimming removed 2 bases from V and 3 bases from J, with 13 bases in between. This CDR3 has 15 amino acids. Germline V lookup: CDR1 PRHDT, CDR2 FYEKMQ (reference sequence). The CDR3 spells CASSLQSGSHTEAFF. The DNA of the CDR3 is TGTGCCAGCAGCTTACAATCAGGGTCGCACACTGAAGCTTTCTTT.

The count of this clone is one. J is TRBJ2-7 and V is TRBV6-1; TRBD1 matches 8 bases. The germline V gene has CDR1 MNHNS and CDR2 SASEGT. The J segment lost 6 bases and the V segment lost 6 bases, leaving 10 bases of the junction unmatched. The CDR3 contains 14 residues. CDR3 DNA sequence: TGTGCCAGCAGGCTACCGGGACAGGCAGTCGAGCAGTACTTC. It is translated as CASRLPGQAVEQYF.

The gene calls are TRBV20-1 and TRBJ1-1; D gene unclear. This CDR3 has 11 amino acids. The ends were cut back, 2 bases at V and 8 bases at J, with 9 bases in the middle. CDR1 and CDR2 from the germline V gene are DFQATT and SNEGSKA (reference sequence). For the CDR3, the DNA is TGCAGTGCTAGAATGTGGGAGGAAGCTTTCTTT. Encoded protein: CSARMWEEAFF.

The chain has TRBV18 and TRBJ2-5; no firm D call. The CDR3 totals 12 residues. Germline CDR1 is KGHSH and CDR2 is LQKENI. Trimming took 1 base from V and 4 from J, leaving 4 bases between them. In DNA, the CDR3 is TGTGCCAGCTCACCACGAGGAGAGACCCAGTACTTC. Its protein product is CASSPRGETQYF.

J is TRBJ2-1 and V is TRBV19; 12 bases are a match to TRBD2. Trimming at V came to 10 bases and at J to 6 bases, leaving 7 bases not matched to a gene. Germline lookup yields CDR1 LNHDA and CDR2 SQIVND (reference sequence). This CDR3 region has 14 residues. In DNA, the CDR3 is TGTGCCACTGACCCTAGCGGGAGGGGCAATGAGCAGTTCTTC. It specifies CATDPSGRGNEQFF.

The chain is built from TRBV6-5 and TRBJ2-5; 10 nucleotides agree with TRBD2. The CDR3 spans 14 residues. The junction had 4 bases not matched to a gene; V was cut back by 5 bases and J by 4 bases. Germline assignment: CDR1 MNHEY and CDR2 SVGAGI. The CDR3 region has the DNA TGTGCCAGCAGTACTTCTAGCGGGGGAGAGACCCAGTACTTC. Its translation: CASSTSSGGETQYF.

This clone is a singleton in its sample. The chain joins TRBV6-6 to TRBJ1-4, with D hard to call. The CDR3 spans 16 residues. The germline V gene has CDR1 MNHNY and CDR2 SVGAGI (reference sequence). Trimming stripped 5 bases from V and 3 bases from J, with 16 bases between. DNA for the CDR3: TGTGCCAGCAGTAGGCGTGAGTCCGGTTCTAATGAAAAACTGTTTTTT. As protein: CASSRRESGSNEKLFF.

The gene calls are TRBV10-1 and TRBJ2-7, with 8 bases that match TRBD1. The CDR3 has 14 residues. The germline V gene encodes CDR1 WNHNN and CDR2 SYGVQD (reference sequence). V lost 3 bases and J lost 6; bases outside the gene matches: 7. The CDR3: CASSDGRTGLEQYF. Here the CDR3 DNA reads TGCGCCAGCAGTGACGGCCGGACAGGGCTCGAGCAGTACTTC.

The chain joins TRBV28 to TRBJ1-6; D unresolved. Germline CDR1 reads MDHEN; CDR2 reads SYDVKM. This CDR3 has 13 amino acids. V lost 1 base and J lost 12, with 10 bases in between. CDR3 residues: CASSLSNVRPLHF. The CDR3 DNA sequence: TGTGCCAGCAGTTTATCGAATGTGAGACCCCTCCACTTT.

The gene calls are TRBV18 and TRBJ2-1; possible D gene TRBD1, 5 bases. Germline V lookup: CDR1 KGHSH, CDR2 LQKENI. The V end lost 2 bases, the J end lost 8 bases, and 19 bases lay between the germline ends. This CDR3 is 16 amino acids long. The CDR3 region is CASSPGSAWTSYEQFF. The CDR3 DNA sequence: TGTGCCAGCTCACCAGGCTCGGCCTGGACATCCTATGAGCAGTTCTTC.

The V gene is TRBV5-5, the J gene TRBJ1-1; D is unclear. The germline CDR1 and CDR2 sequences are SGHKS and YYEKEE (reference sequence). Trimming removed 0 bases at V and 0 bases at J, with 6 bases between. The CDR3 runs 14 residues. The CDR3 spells CASSLAVLNTEAFF. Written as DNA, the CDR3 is TGTGCCAGCAGCTTGGCGGTCCTGAACACTGAAGCTTTCTTT.

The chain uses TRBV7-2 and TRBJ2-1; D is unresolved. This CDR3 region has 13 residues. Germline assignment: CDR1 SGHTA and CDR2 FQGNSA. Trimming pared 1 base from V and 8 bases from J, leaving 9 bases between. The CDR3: CASSLGRAYEQFF. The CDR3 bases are TGTGCCAGCAGCTTAGGCCGGGCGTATGAGCAGTTCTTC.

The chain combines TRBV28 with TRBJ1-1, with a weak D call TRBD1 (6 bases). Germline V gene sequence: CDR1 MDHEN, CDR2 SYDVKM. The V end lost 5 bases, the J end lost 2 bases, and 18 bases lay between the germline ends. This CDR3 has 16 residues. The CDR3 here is CASSQTGTPRNTEAFF. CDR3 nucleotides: TGTGCCAGCAGTCAGACCGGGACACCGAGAAACACTGAAGCTTTCTTT.

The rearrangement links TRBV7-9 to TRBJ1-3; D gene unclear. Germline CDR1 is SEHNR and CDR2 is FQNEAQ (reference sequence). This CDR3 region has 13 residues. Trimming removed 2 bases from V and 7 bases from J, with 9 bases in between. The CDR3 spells CASSLNPENTIYF. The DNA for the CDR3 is TGTGCCAGCAGCTTAAACCCTGAGAACACCATATATTTT.

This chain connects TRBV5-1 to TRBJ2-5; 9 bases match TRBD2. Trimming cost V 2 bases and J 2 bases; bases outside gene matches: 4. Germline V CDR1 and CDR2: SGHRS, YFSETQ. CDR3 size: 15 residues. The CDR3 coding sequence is TGCGCCAGCAGCTTCGGTAGCGGGGGTCAAGAGACCCAGTACTTC. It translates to CASSFGSGGQETQYF. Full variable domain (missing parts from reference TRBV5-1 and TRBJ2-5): KAGVTQTPRYLIKTRGQQVTLSCSPISGHRSVSWYQQTPGQGLQFLFEYFSETQRNKGNFPGRFSGRQFSNSRSEMNVSTLELGDSALYLCASSFGSGGQETQYFGPGTRLLVL.

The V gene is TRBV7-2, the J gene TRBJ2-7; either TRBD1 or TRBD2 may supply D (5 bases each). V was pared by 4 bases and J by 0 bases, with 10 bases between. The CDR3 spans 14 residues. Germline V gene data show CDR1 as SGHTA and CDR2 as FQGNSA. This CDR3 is CASSSRDHSYEQYF. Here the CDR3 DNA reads TGTGCCAGCAGCTCAAGGGACCACTCCTACGAGCAGTACTTC.

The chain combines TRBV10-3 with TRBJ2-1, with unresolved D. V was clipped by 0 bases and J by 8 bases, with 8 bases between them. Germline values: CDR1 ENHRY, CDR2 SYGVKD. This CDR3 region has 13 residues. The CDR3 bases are TGTGCCATCAGTGAGTCGACCCTGGATGAGCAGTTCTTC. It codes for CAISESTLDEQFF.

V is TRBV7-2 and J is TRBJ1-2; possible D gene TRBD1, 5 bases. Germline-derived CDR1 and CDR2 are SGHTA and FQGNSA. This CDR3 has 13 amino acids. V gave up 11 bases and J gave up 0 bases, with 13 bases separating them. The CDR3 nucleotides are TGTGCCTATAGGCAGGGAACTAACTATGGCTACACCTTC. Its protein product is CAYRQGTNYGYTF.

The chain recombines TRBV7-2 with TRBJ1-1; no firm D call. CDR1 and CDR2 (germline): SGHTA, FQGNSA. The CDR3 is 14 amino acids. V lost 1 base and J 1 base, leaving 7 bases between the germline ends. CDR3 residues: CASSLVVGNTEAFF. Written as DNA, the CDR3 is TGTGCCAGCAGCTTAGTGGTGGGGAACACTGAAGCTTTCTTT. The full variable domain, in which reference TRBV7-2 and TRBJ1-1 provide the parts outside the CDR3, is GAGVSQSPSNKVTEKGKDVELRCDPISGHTALYWYRQSLGQGLEFLIYFQGNSAPDKSGLPSDRFSAERTGGSVSTLTIQRTQQEDSAVYLCASSLVVGNTEAFFGQGTRLTVV.

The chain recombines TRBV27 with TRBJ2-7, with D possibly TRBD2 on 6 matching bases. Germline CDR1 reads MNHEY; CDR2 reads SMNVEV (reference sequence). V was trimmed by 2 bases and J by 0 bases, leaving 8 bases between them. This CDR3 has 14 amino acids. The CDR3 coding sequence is TGTGCCAGCAGTTTAGCCGGGAGCTCCTACGAGCAGTACTTC. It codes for CASSLAGSSYEQYF.

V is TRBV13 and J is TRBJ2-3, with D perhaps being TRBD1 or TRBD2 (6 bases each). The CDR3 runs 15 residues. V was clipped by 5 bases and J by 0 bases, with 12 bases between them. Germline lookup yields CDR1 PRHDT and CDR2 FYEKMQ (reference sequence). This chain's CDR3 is CASSMTGASTDTQYF. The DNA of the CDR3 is TGTGCCAGCAGCATGACGGGGGCGAGCACAGATACGCAGTATTTT.

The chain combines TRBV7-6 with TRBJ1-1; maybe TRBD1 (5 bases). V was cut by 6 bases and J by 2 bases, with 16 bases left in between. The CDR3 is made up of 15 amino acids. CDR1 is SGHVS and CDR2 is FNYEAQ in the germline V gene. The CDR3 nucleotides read TGTGCCAGCAGACGACAGAGCTCCCCTAACACTGAAGCTTTCTTT. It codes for CASRRQSSPNTEAFF. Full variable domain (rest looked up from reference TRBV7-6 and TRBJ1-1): GAGVSQSPRYKVTKRGQDVALRCDPISGHVSLYWYRQALGQGPEFLTYFNYEAQQDKSGLPNDRFSAERPEGSISTLTIQRTEQRDSAMYRCASRRQSSPNTEAFFGQGTRLTVV.

The CDR3 DNA sequence: TGTGCCAGCAGCTCGGGGTTGCTCACAGATACGCAGTATTTT. Its protein is CASSSGLLTDTQYF. This rearrangement joins TRBV11-3 to TRBJ2-3; D might be TRBD2 (5 bases). CDR3 length: 14 amino acids. CDR1 SGHNT and CDR2 YENEEA come from the germline V gene. V lost 4 bases to trimming and J lost 2 bases, with 10 bases between them.

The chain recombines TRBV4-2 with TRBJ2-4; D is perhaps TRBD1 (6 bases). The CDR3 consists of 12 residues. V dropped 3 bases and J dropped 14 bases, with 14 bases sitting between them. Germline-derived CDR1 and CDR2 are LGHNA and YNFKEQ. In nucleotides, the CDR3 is TGTGCCAGCAGCCAGGTTGGACAGACTAAGTACTTC. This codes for CASSQVGQTKYF.

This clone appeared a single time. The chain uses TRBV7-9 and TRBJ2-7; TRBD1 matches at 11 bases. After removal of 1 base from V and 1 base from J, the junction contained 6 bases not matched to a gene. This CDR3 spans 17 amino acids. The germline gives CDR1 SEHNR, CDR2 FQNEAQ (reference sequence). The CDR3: CASSLGTGGGKSYEQYF. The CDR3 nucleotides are TGTGCCAGCAGCTTAGGGACAGGGGGCGGGAAATCCTACGAGCAGTACTTC.

The CDR3, as DNA: TGTGCCAGCAGCCCGGGACTACAATCGCCGGAGCAGTTCTTC. Protein product: CASSPGLQSPEQFF. The chain couples TRBV2 to TRBJ2-1; 7 bases match TRBD2. J lost 10 bases, V lost 6 bases, and 12 bases had no gene match. Germline CDR1 and CDR2: SNHLY and FYNNEI. The CDR3 loop spans 14 amino acids. Full variable domain (rest looked up from reference TRBV2 and TRBJ2-1): EPEVTQTPSHQVTQMGQEVILRCVPISNHLYFYWYRQILGQKVEFLVSFYNNEISEKSEIFDDQFSVERPDGSNFTLKIRSTKLEDSAMYFCASSPGLQSPEQFFGPGTRLTVL.

In nucleotides, the CDR3 is TGTGCCAGCACTACGGAGCCGCGAGATTACGAGCAGTACTTC. Its protein product is CASTTEPRDYEQYF. The V gene is TRBV28, the J gene TRBJ2-7; D is uncertain. Trimming cost V 7 bases and J 4 bases, with 17 bases left between them. CDR1 is MDHEN, CDR2 SYDVKM, per germline. There are 14 residues in the CDR3.